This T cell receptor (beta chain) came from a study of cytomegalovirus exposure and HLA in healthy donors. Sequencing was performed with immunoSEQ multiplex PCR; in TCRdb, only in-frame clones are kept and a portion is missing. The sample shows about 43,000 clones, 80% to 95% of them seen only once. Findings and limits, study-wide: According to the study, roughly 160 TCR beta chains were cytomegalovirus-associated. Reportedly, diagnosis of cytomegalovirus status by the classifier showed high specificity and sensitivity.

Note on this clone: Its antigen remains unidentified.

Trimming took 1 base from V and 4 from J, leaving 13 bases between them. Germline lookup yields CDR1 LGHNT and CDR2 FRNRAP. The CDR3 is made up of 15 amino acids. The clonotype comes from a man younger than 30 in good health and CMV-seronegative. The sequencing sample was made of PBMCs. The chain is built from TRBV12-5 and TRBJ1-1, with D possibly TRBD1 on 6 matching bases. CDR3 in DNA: TGTGCTAGTGGTTTGGACAGGGTATCGAGCACTGAAGCTTTCTTT. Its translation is CASGLDRVSSTEAFF.